This is a list of T cell receptor beta chains from one sample in a study of cytomegalovirus exposure and HLA in healthy donors. Assay: immunoSEQ multiplex PCR; the TCRdb copy retains only in-frame clones and omits some. Here the sample spans 170,000 or so clones, about four fifths being singletons. Material for sequencing was PBMCs. The receptor set was obtained from a male donor in good health and CMV-seronegative. Both conserved end residues are part of each CDR3. D genes are given only for firm matches. The listing skips clone size in some rows; elsewhere it reads once, few, many or a size class.

clone_size | j_call | v_call | d_call | cdr3_aa | cdr3_nt
- | TRBJ2-1 | TRBV11-3 | TRBD2 | CASSPERGLNNEQFF | TGTGCCAGCAGCCCTGAGCGGGGGCTAAACAATGAGCAGTTCTTC
once | TRBJ2-4 | TRBV29-1 | - | CSVNRQGGIQYF | TGCAGCGTCAATAGACAGGGAGGCATTCAGTACTTC
few | TRBJ1-6 | TRBV10-2 | TRBD1 | CASSERQGSASPLHF | TGCGCCAGCAGTGAGCGACAGGGAAGCGCTTCACCCCTCCACTTT
- | TRBJ2-3 | TRBV30 | TRBD2 | CAWSQGLAESVGDTQYF | TGTGCCTGGAGCCAAGGACTAGCGGAGTCGGTGGGAGATACGCAGTATTTT
few | TRBJ1-2 | TRBV7-9 | - | CASSLAGTPYGYTF | TGTGCCAGCAGCTTGGCCGGGACACCCTATGGCTACACCTTC
- | TRBJ1-2 | TRBV19 | TRBD1 | CASRLDRSPNYGYTF | TGTGCCAGCAGACTGGACAGGTCCCCTAACTATGGCTACACCTTC
- | TRBJ2-1 | TRBV7-2 | - | CASSRTSNEQFF | TGTGCCAGCAGCCGGACAAGCAATGAGCAGTTCTTC
- | TRBJ2-3 | TRBV2 | - | CADRDTTDTQYF | TGTGCCGACCGGGACACCACAGATACGCAGTATTTT
- | TRBJ1-3 | TRBV6-6 | - | CASSLQGMTIYF | TGTGCCAGCAGTCTCCAGGGTATGACCATATATTTT
- | TRBJ1-2 | TRBV28 | TRBD1 | CASSFPSRGLPNYGYTF | TGTGCCAGCAGTTTCCCTTCCAGGGGGCTCCCTAACTATGGCTACACCTTC
few | TRBJ2-7 | TRBV15 | - | CATSNIVGTQRQYF | TGTGCCACCAGCAATATAGTCGGAACCCAGCGGCAGTACTTC
- | TRBJ1-4 | TRBV5-1 | - | CASSRAWGRSNEKLFF | TGCGCCAGCAGCAGAGCATGGGGCCGGTCTAATGAAAAACTGTTTTTT
- | TRBJ2-7 | TRBV2 | TRBD2 | CASKVASGSDEQYF | TGTGCCAGCAAGGTTGCTAGCGGGAGCGACGAGCAGTACTTC
- | TRBJ1-4 | TRBV25-1 | - | CASSEHLEAEKLFF | TGTGCCAGCAGTGAACATCTGGAGGCCGAGAAACTGTTTTTT
- | TRBJ2-1 | TRBV9 | - | CASSVRVSSYNEQFF | TGTGCCAGCAGCGTCAGGGTTAGCTCCTACAATGAGCAGTTCTTC
few | TRBJ1-1 | TRBV29-1 | TRBD1 | CSVETGENTEAFF | TGCAGCGTTGAGACAGGGGAGAACACTGAAGCTTTCTTT
- | TRBJ1-1 | TRBV7-8 | - | CASSLVGGGTEAFF | TGTGCCAGCAGCTTGGTGGGGGGGGGCACTGAAGCTTTCTTT
- | TRBJ1-1 | TRBV2 | - | CASPSQGQRGAFF | TGTGCCAGCCCATCGCAAGGACAAAGAGGAGCTTTCTTT
few | TRBJ1-2 | TRBV28 | TRBD1 | CASSSGQDYGYTF | TGTGCCAGCAGTTCCGGACAGGATTATGGCTACACCTTC
- | TRBJ1-3 | TRBV30 | - | CAWSVFQGLRGNTIYF | TGTGCCTGGAGTGTCTTTCAGGGGTTACGTGGAAACACCATATATTTT
- | TRBJ1-1 | TRBV9 | - | CASSLGGGSEAFF | TGTGCCAGCAGTTTAGGGGGGGGATCTGAAGCTTTCTTT
- | TRBJ2-5 | TRBV5-1 | TRBD2 | CASSFGVAGGGETQYF | TGCGCCAGCAGCTTCGGCGTGGCGGGAGGTGGAGAGACCCAGTACTTC
- | TRBJ1-2 | TRBV28 | TRBD1 | CASSLGTGSGYTF | TGTGCCAGCAGTTTAGGGACAGGGAGCGGCTACACCTTC
- | TRBJ2-1 | TRBV6-1 | TRBD2 | CASSEALLAGFYNEQFF | TGTGCCAGCAGTGAAGCGCTTCTAGCGGGATTCTACAATGAGCAGTTCTTC
few | TRBJ1-2 | TRBV27 | - | CASSFGTPRNYGYTF | TGTGCCAGCAGTTTCGGGACACCTCGTAACTATGGCTACACCTTC
- | TRBJ1-1 | TRBV14 | - | CASSRTGTQGLFEAFF | TGTGCCAGCAGCCGCACCGGGACACAAGGCCTTTTTGAAGCTTTCTTT
- | TRBJ2-3 | TRBV7-9 | TRBD2 | CASSFWAGAGDTQYF | TGTGCCAGCAGCTTTTGGGCGGGAGCGGGAGATACGCAGTATTTT
- | TRBJ2-5 | TRBV11-2 | - | CASSLRYSETQYF | TGTGCCAGCAGCCTTCGTTATTCGGAGACCCAGTACTTC
- | TRBJ1-5 | TRBV2 | - | CASSPGISNQPQHF | TGTGCCAGCAGTCCGGGGATTAGCAATCAGCCCCAGCATTTT
once | TRBJ1-2 | TRBV7-3 | TRBD1 | CASSSGGGDYGYTF | TGTGCCAGCAGCTCAGGGGGCGGGGACTATGGCTACACCTTC
few | TRBJ2-5 | TRBV7-2 | - | CASSLDGRQETQYF | TGTGCCAGCAGCTTAGATGGCAGGCAAGAGACCCAGTACTTC
- | TRBJ1-5 | TRBV19 | - | CASSKPGQIYSNQPQHF | TGTGCCAGTAGTAAGCCGGGACAAATCTATAGCAATCAGCCCCAGCATTTT
- | TRBJ2-7 | TRBV30 | TRBD2 | CAWTSGNYEQYF | TGTGCCTGGACTAGCGGGAACTACGAGCAGTACTTC
- | TRBJ1-2 | TRBV6-1 | TRBD1 | CASSTRTGGDYGYTF | TGTGCCAGCAGTACTAGGACAGGGGGCGACTATGGCTACACCTTC
- | TRBJ2-7 | TRBV5-1 | - | CASSLAERGFYEQYF | TGCGCCAGCAGCTTGGCGGAGAGGGGGTTTTACGAGCAGTACTTC
few | TRBJ2-2 | TRBV27 | TRBD2 | CASRSGRGGELFF | TGTGCCAGCAGAAGCGGGAGGGGCGGGGAGCTGTTTTTT
once | TRBJ1-4 | TRBV9 | TRBD1 | CASSVGQGTEKLFF | TGTGCCAGCAGCGTCGGACAGGGGACCGAAAAACTGTTTTTT
- | TRBJ2-7 | TRBV19 | - | CASGRKADGTYEQYF | TGTGCCAGCGGGAGAAAAGCAGACGGGACGTACGAGCAGTACTTC
- | TRBJ1-1 | TRBV27 | - | CASSFTDRSEAFF | TGTGCCAGCAGTTTCACAGACAGGAGTGAAGCTTTCTTT
once | TRBJ2-6 | TRBV6-6 | - | CASRDGAAGANVLTF | TGTGCCAGCAGGGATGGAGCGGCTGGGGCCAACGTCCTGACTTTC
- | TRBJ2-7 | TRBV6-5 | TRBD2 | CASRQEKREKYEQYF | TGTGCCAGCAGACAGGAGAAGCGGGAGAAATACGAGCAGTACTTC
- | TRBJ2-3 | TRBV11-3 | - | CASSHSRGTDTQYF | TGTGCCAGCAGTCATTCTCGGGGTACAGATACGCAGTATTTT
- | TRBJ2-3 | TRBV15 | - | CATSRDRAGRTDTQYF | TGTGCCACCAGCAGAGATAGGGCGGGAAGGACAGATACGCAGTATTTT
- | TRBJ2-6 | TRBV6-5 | - | CASSSHLLSGANVLTF | TGTGCCAGCAGTTCCCATCTACTCTCTGGGGCCAACGTCCTGACTTTC
- | TRBJ2-4 | TRBV29-1 | TRBD2 | CSVLAGVGGSIQYF | TGCAGCGTCCTAGCGGGAGTGGGGGGGAGCATTCAGTACTTC
- | TRBJ1-5 | TRBV7-2 | TRBD1 | CASSFTGGDQPQHF | TGTGCCAGCAGCTTCACAGGGGGCGATCAGCCCCAGCATTTT
- | TRBJ2-7 | TRBV28 | TRBD1 | CASSTTGTGIHEQYF | TGTGCCAGCAGCACCACCGGGACAGGGATCCACGAGCAGTACTTC
- | TRBJ2-1 | TRBV6-1 | TRBD1 | CASSAGQASEQFF | TGTGCCAGCAGTGCCGGACAGGCCTCTGAGCAGTTCTTC
- | TRBJ2-1 | TRBV28 | - | CASRVNRVSYNEQFF | TGTGCCAGCAGGGTAAACAGGGTCTCCTACAATGAGCAGTTCTTC
- | TRBJ1-1 | TRBV19 | TRBD1 | CASRRGTGPMNTEAFF | TGTGCCAGTAGACGGGGGACAGGGCCCATGAACACTGAAGCTTTCTTT
- | TRBJ1-5 | TRBV6-1 | - | CASSEQRNQPQHF | TGTGCCAGCAGTGAACAGCGAAATCAGCCCCAGCATTTT
- | TRBJ2-3 | TRBV11-3 | - | CASSSRLTSSTDTQYF | TGTGCCAGCAGCTCCAGACTGACCTCTAGCACAGATACGCAGTATTTT
once | TRBJ1-6 | TRBV4-3 | TRBD1 | CASSPLGGQGGSPLHF | TGCGCCAGCAGCCCTTTGGGTGGACAGGGAGGATCACCCCTCCACTTT
- | TRBJ2-3 | TRBV7-9 | - | CASSSSSTDTQYF | TGTGCCAGCAGCTCTTCTAGCACAGATACGCAGTATTTT
- | TRBJ1-5 | TRBV19 | TRBD1 | CASSWDRSPRPQHF | TGTGCCAGTTCCTGGGACAGGTCCCCGAGGCCCCAGCATTTT
few | TRBJ1-5 | TRBV20-1 | - | CSGKPQHF | TGCAGTGGTAAACCCCAGCATTTT
- | TRBJ2-3 | TRBV15 | - | CATSRGRSSAAIFTDTQYF | TGTGCCACCAGCAGAGGCCGATCCTCAGCGGCAATCTTCACAGATACGCAGTATTTT
- | TRBJ1-5 | TRBV7-8 | - | CASSLARVGNQPQHF | TGTGCCAGCAGCTTAGCCAGGGTTGGCAATCAGCCCCAGCATTTT
- | TRBJ2-2 | TRBV4-3 | TRBD2 | CASSQGAGEPGELFF | TGCGCCAGCAGCCAAGGAGCGGGAGAACCCGGGGAGCTGTTTTTT